The sample holds a few counts of the clone carrying this TCR beta chain. The antigen is undetermined. The record originates from a study of response to subunit inactivated influenza vaccine. CDR1 and CDR2 from the germline V gene are DFQATT and SNEGSKA (reference sequence). The ends were cut back, 7 bases at V and 6 bases at J, with 14 bases in the middle. This CDR3 spans 12 amino acids. Broader study findings: Researchers suggested that each seasonal influenza vaccination recruits few new T cells.

TCRdb called the RT-PCR reads again in MiXCR, with one record for every CDR3 protein. Here the sample spans over 650,000 distinct CDR3 sequences, about a fifth being singletons. This sequence was found in a man aged 50-59 years who received an inactivated influenza vaccine. The sequencing here drew on PBMCs from blood, taken approximately 5 days after vaccination. This sequence joins TRBV20-1 and TRBJ2-3; D may be TRBD1 (6 bases). DNA of the CDR3: TGCAGTGTCGCGGACAGCCCTGATACGCAGTATTTT. Translation: CSVADSPDTQYF.